These T cell receptor beta chains were read from a single sample in a study of blood T cell repertoires in COVID-19. The repertoire was sequenced with immunoSEQ multiplex PCR; TCRdb's copy has only in-frame clones and lacks some. Here the sample spans tens of thousands of clones, around 90% being singletons. Sequenced input: peripheral blood. The origin of the receptors is a woman over 75 with active COVID-19. CDR3s include the opening cysteine and the closing phenylalanine or tryptophan. Fields, in order: clone size, J gene, CDR3 length, V gene, D gene, CDR3 DNA, CDR3 protein. D genes are given only for firm matches. Where a row states a size, it is once, few, many or the class of an expanded clone; other rows omit it.

>.|TRBJ2-3|18|TRBV9|.
TGTGCCAGCAGCGTAGCCACCCCAGGGCGGGGGCTCACAGATACGCAGTATTTT
CASSVATPGRGLTDTQYF
>.|TRBJ2-6|12|TRBV6-4|.
TGTGCCAGCGGGGACACCTTTGGCGTCCTGACTTTC
CASGDTFGVLTF
>.|TRBJ1-5|14|TRBV18|TRBD1
TGTGCCAGCTCACGTTCCCGGGACAGTCCTTCCCCGCATTTT
CASSRSRDSPSPHF
>.|TRBJ2-1|15|TRBV28|TRBD1
TGTGCCAGTCTATCCGGGACAGGGACCTACAATGAGCAGTTCTTC
CASLSGTGTYNEQFF
>.|TRBJ2-1|14|TRBV12-5|.
TGTGCTAGTGGTTTGGCGGGAGACTACAATGAGCAGTTCTTC
CASGLAGDYNEQFF
>.|TRBJ1-5|14|TRBV6-6|.
TGTGCCAGCAGTTACGAGGGCAGGAGTCAGCCCCAGCATTTT
CASSYEGRSQPQHF
>.|TRBJ2-5|15|TRBV5-6|TRBD1
TGTGCCAGCAGTCCTCGCGGGACAGGACAAGAGACCCAGTACTTC
CASSPRGTGQETQYF
>.|TRBJ2-7|12|TRBV18|.
TGTGCCAGCTCGTCAGGGTCTCACGAGCAGTACTTC
CASSSGSHEQYF
>.|TRBJ1-4|16|TRBV4-2|TRBD1
TGTGCCAGCAGCCAAAGGGGGACAGGGAAGGATGAAAAACTGTTTTTT
CASSQRGTGKDEKLFF
>.|TRBJ1-4|14|TRBV7-9|.
TGTGCCAGCAGCTTAGGGACAGCTAATGAAAAACTGTTTTTT
CASSLGTANEKLFF
>.|TRBJ2-3|13|TRBV4-3|.
TGCGCCAGCAGCCTGGGGCGCACAGATACGCAGTATTTT
CASSLGRTDTQYF
>.|TRBJ2-5|14|TRBV3-1/TRBV3-2|TRBD1
TGTGCCAGCAGCCGTAGTAGGGGGCGGGTGACCCAGTACTTC
CASSRSRGRVTQYF
>once|TRBJ2-7|13|TRBV6-5|TRBD1
TGTGCCAGCGGACAGGGCAGCTCCTACGAGCAGTACTTC
CASGQGSSYEQYF
>.|TRBJ1-5|14|TRBV20-1|.
TGCAGTGCTAGTAGGCAGGCTAGCAATCAGCCCCAGCATTTT
CSASRQASNQPQHF
>.|TRBJ1-6|16|TRBV2|.
TGTGCCAGCAGTGACGGGGGAATTCTACTTAATTCACCCCTCCACTTT
CASSDGGILLNSPLHF
>.|TRBJ2-7|12|TRBV11-2|.
TGTGCCAGCAGCCGAACAGGGTACGAGCAGTACTTC
CASSRTGYEQYF